The clone carrying this TCR beta chain has a single count. The CDR3 is made up of 12 amino acids. Between the trimmed V and J ends, which lost 2 bases and 8 bases, there was a span of 6 bases. Germline CDR1 and CDR2: MGHDK and SYGVNS. In the source study's methods: Using reference gene primer amplification, nucleated cell counts were estimated. Clones were read by immunoSEQ multiplex PCR, and TCRdb kept only the in-frame ones, dropping some. That table supplies the V and J calls and clone size; D and trimming were determined from the DNA. Among more than 200,000 clones, around 86% were seen once, and the ten largest hold around 7%. The sample is drawn from a study of blood T cell repertoires in COVID-19.

The gene calls are TRBV25-1 and TRBJ1-4; D is ambiguous. The TCR comes from a man aged 25-45 years in a cohort exposed to, infected with or recovered from COVID-19 (not recorded which). The sequenced sample consisted of PBMCs or T cells enriched from blood (not recorded which). The CDR3 region is CASSEPEEKLFF. The CDR3 DNA reads TGTGCCAGCAGTGAACCTGAGGAAAAACTGTTTTTT.